This T cell receptor beta chain came from a study of shared T cell receptors in the human thymus. Sequencing used immunoSEQ multiplex PCR; TCRdb keeps in-frame clones, though not all of them. The data contain approximately 760,000 clones, 80% to 90% of them seen just once; the ten biggest clones take up more than 0.008%. This clone was detected only a few times. The CDR3 runs to 16 residues. Germline loops: CDR1 MGHRA, CDR2 YSYEKL. V gave up 5 bases and J gave up 6 bases, with 19 bases separating them. These same data were also listed under a study on human thymus T cells. This second study says: Corrective surgery for congenital heart defects was being performed on the healthy Finnish infants who were the donors. The study used thymus tissue resected during corrective heart surgery. Across thymic and blood repertoires, the usage of V and J genes appeared to be biased. A high degree of thymic repertoire overlap among unrelated individuals was reported in related research.

The chain joins TRBV4-1 to TRBJ1-4; D possibly corresponds to TRBD1 (5 bases). Sequenced material: thymocytes. The receptor comes from a girl under three years old with a congenital heart defect. The CDR3 DNA reads as TGCGCCAGCAGCTCAGGGATGGGGAACCCCCATGAAAAACTGTTTTTT. This encodes CASSSGMGNPHEKLFF.